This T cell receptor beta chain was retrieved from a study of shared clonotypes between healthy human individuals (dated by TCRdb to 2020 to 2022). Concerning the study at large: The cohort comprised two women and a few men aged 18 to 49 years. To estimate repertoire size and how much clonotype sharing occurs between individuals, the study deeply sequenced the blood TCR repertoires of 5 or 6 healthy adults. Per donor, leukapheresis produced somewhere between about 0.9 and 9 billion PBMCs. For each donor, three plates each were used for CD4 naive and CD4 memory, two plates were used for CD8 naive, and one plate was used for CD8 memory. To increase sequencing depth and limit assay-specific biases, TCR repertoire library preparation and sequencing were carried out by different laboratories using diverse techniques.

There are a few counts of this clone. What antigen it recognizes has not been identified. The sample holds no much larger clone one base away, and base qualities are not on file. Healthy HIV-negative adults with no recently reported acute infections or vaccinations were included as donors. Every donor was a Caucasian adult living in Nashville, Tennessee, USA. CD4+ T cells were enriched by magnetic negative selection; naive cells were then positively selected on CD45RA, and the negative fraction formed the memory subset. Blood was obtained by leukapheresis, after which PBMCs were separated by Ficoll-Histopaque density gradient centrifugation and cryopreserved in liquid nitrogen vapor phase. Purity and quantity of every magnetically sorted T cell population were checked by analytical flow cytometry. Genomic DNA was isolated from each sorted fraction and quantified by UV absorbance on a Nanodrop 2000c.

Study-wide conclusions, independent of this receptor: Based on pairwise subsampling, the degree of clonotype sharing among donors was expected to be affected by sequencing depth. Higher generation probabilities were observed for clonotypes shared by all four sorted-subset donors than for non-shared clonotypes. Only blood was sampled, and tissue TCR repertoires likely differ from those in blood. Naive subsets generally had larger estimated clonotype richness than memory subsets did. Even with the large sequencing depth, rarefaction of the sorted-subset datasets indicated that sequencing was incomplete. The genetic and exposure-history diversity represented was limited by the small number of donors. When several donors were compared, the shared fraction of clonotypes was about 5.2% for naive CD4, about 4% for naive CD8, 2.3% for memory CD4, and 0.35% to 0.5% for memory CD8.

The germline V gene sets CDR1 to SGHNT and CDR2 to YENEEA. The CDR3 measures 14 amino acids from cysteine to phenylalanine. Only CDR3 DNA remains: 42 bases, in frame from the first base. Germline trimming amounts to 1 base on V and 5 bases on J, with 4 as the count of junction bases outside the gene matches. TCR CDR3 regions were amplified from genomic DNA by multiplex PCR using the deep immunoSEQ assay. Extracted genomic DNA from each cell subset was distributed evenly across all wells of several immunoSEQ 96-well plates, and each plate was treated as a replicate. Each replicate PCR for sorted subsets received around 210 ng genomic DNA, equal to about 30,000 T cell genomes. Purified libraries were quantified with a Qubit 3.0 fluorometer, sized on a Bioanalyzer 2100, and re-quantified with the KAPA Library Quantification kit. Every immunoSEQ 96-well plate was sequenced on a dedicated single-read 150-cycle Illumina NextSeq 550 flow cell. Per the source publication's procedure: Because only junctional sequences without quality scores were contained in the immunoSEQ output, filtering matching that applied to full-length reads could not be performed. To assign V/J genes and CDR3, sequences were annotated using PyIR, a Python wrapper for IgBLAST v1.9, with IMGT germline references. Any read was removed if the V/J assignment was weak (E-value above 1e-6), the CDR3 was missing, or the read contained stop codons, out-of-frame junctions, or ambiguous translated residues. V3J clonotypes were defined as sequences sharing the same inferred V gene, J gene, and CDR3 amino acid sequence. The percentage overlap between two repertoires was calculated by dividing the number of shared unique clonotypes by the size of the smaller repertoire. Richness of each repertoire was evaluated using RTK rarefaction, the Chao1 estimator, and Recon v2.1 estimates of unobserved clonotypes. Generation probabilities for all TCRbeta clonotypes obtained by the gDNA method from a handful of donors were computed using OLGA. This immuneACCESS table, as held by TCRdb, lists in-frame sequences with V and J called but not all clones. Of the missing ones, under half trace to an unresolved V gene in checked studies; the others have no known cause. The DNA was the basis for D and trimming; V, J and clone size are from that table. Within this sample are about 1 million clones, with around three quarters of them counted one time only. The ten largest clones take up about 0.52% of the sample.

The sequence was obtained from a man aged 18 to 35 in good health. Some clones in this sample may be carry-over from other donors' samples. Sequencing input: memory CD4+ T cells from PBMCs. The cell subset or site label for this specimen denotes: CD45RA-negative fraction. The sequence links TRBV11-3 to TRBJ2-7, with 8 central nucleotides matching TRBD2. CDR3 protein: CASSLGGRSHEQYF. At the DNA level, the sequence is TGTGCCAGCAGCTTAGGCGGGAGGAGCCACGAGCAGTACTTC.